Listed below are T cell receptor beta chains from one sample, sequenced in a study of blood T cell repertoires in COVID-19. This table comes from immunoSEQ multiplex PCR, and its TCRdb copy is limited to in-frame clones, with some not included. The sample lists a few hundred thousand clones, 80% to 85% occurring once. Sequencing was done on a sample of peripheral blood. These receptor sequences come from a woman in her thirties or forties who had recovered from COVID-19. Each CDR3 is given with its conserved first and last residue. Each record gives: clone size, D gene, J gene, V gene, CDR3 DNA, CDR3 protein. The D gene is left open where the match is weak. Not all rows give a size; the values are once, few, many and, for expanded clones, a class.

-,TRBD1,TRBJ2-5,TRBV19,TGTGCCAGTAGTAGGGACAGGGAAGAGACCCAGTACTTC,CASSRDREETQYF
-,TRBD1,TRBJ1-1,TRBV5-1,TGCGCCAGCAGCTTGGCTGGCAGGGGGTTCAACACTGAAGCTTTCTTT,CASSLAGRGFNTEAFF
-,-,TRBJ2-7,TRBV19,TGTGCCAGTAGTAGGAGTCCAGGGCGAGTCGAGCAGTACTTC,CASSRSPGRVEQYF
many,-,TRBJ2-7,TRBV13,TGTGCCAGCAGCGTTTCCACAGGGTTGCCCTACGAGCAGTACTTC,CASSVSTGLPYEQYF
-,-,TRBJ1-1,TRBV5-4,TGTGCCAGCAGCTTGGACTACACGCCCGCGGAGGCTTTCTTT,CASSLDYTPAEAFF
-,TRBD1,TRBJ1-2,TRBV28,TGTGCCAGCAGCACCTCCGCGACAGGGGGTTCCTATGGCTACACCTTC,CASSTSATGGSYGYTF
-,TRBD2,TRBJ2-1,TRBV2,TGTGCCAGCAGTGAAAGTGTGGCGGGGGGGAACAATGAGCAGTTCTTC,CASSESVAGGNNEQFF
-,-,TRBJ1-6,TRBV7-8,TGTGCCAGCAGTTCGGGGACCTATAATTCACCCCTCCACTTT,CASSSGTYNSPLHF
-,-,TRBJ1-5,TRBV2,TGTGCCAGCAGTGTTTCAGGCAGAAAGCCCCAGCATTTT,CASSVSGRKPQHF
-,-,TRBJ2-5,TRBV5-6,TGTGCCAGCAGCTTGTGGCGATCAACTAGTGAGGAAGAGACCCAGTACTTC,CASSLWRSTSEEETQYF
-,TRBD1,TRBJ1-1,TRBV19,TGTGCCAGTAGTATCGGACAGGGCAACACTGAAGCTTTCTTT,CASSIGQGNTEAFF
-,-,TRBJ1-4,TRBV2,TGTGCCAGCTCTCAGGAGGGTGCAACTAATGAAAAACTGTTTTTT,CASSQEGATNEKLFF
-,-,TRBJ2-1,TRBV10-2,TGCGCCAGCAGTGAGGGGGCCAGGAATGAGCAGTTCTTC,CASSEGARNEQFF
-,-,TRBJ2-1,TRBV9,TGTGCCAGCAGCGTAGCTCCGGGGGATGGCAATGAGCAGTTCTTC,CASSVAPGDGNEQFF
-,TRBD1,TRBJ2-2,TRBV10-3,TGTGCCAGCAAAGGGACAGGGGCCGACACCGGGGAGCTGTTTTTT,CASKGTGADTGELFF
few,TRBD2,TRBJ2-1,TRBV6-5,TGTGCCAGCAAGTTCAGTCGGGGGGCCTACAATGAGCAGTTCTTC,CASKFSRGAYNEQFF
-,TRBD2,TRBJ2-1,TRBV10-3,TGTGCCATCAGTGAGTCGACTAGCGGGGTCTCCTACAATGAGCAGTTCTTC,CAISESTSGVSYNEQFF
-,-,TRBJ2-5,TRBV2,TGTGCCAGCAGTAGCCGCGGGGTAGCCTTCGAGACCCAGTACTTC,CASSSRGVAFETQYF
-,TRBD1,TRBJ2-7,TRBV4-1,TGCGCCAGCAGCCAGGCCGGGACAGGCGCCTACGAGCAGTACTTC,CASSQAGTGAYEQYF
few,-,TRBJ1-1,TRBV5-4,TGTGCCAGCAGCCCCCGGAGGGAACCTAACACTGAAGCTTTCTTT,CASSPRREPNTEAFF